The 13 T cell receptor beta chains listed next were all sequenced from one sample in a study of blood T cells in healthy people across ages. The authors ran a second PCR of about 6 to 12 cycles using a sample-barcoded 5' primer and a J-beta primer mix. Using its own MiXCR run on the 5' RACE reads, TCRdb lists one record per CDR3 protein. Counted here are hundreds of thousands of distinct CDR3 sequences, roughly 52% occurring once; the ten biggest clones make up 13%. Material for sequencing was blood. The receptors originated from a man aged 25-45 years in good health.

The CDR3 reads CSASLALAESTDTQYF. CDR3 sequence (DNA): TGCAGTGCTAGTCTGGCACTAGCGGAAAGCACAGATACGCAGTATTTT. This chain connects TRBV20-1 to TRBJ2-3, with 8 bases that match TRBD2. Germline CDR1 reads DFQATT; CDR2 reads SNEGSKA (reference sequence). This CDR3 contains 16 residues. J lost 0 bases, V lost 3 bases, and 8 bases had no gene match.

This clonotype was observed a single time. This chain uses TRBV12-3 or TRBV12-4 with TRBJ2-1, with 9 bases fitting TRBD1. The CDR3 is made up of 16 amino acids. Trimming cost V 2 bases and J 3 bases; bases outside gene matches: 5. The CDR3 coding sequence is TGTGCCAGCAGTTTAAGGACAGGGGTTCGCTACAATGAGCAGTTCTTC. This encodes CASSLRTGVRYNEQFF.

This chain joins TRBV2 and TRBJ2-5, with TRBD1 matching over 8 bases. Unmatched junction bases numbered 12, after V lost 1 base and J lost 11 bases. Germline CDR1 and CDR2: SNHLY and FYNNEI. This CDR3 is 15 amino acids long. CDR3 sequence reads: CASSEVRGRNNEQYF. CDR3 bases: TGTGCCAGCAGTGAAGTCAGGGGGCGCAACAATGAGCAGTACTTC.

The V and J genes are TRBV10-3 and TRBJ2-7; TRBD2 agrees at 10 bases. The CDR3 runs 14 residues. The germline CDR1 and CDR2 sequences are ENHRY and SYGVKD. Trimming took 5 bases from V and 0 from J; bases not matched to a gene: 1. Here the CDR3 DNA reads TGTGCCATCAGTAGACTAGCGGGCTCCTACGAGCAGTACTTC. Its protein is CAISRLAGSYEQYF.

This chain joins TRBV7-2 and TRBJ2-1; 9 bases align to TRBD2. Per germline, CDR1 SGHTA and CDR2 FQGNSA. V was pared by 5 bases and J by 4 bases, with 9 bases of the junction left unmatched. This CDR3 is 16 amino acids long. The CDR3 protein is CASSLPAGGLYNEQFF. The DNA for the CDR3 is TGTGCCAGCAGCCTACCGGCGGGGGGGCTTTACAATGAGCAGTTCTTC.

This clonotype turned up a few times. V and J are TRBV5-1 and TRBJ2-3; weak D call: TRBD1 (5 bases). The CDR3 has 17 amino acids. V lost 0 bases to trimming and J lost 2 bases, with 16 bases between them. Germline values: CDR1 SGHRS, CDR2 YFSETQ. The CDR3 loop is CASSLASGPPNTDTQYF. Written as DNA, the CDR3 is TGCGCCAGCAGCTTGGCGTCAGGGCCCCCTAACACAGATACGCAGTATTTT. Full variable domain (missing parts from reference TRBV5-1 and TRBJ2-3): KAGVTQTPRYLIKTRGQQVTLSCSPISGHRSVSWYQQTPGQGLQFLFEYFSETQRNKGNFPGRFSGRQFSNSRSEMNVSTLELGDSALYLCASSLASGPPNTDTQYFGPGTRLTVL.

The V gene is TRBV4-3, the J gene TRBJ2-1; 11 nucleotides match TRBD1. Germline values: CDR1 LGHNA, CDR2 YSLEER. The CDR3 has 15 amino acids. V lost 1 base, J lost 8 bases, and 4 bases stayed unmatched. Here the CDR3 reads CASSQGTGGADEQFF. The CDR3 bases are TGCGCCAGCAGCCAAGGGACAGGGGGCGCGGATGAGCAGTTCTTC.

The gene calls are TRBV4-1 and TRBJ2-1; D is unresolved. Germline V lookup: CDR1 MGHRA, CDR2 YSYEKL. V shed 4 bases and J shed 0 bases, with 10 bases lying between them. The CDR3 is 15 residues long. The CDR3 sequence is CASSRIGGSYNEQFF. The CDR3 coding sequence is TGCGCCAGCAGCCGAATAGGTGGCTCCTACAATGAGCAGTTCTTC.

This clonotype was found a few times. V and J are TRBV7-2 and TRBJ2-3; 10 bases map to TRBD2. Germline V lookup: CDR1 SGHTA, CDR2 FQGNSA. This CDR3 has 15 amino acids. Losses at the gene ends were 4 bases for V and 5 bases for J; bases not matched to a gene: 6. CDR3: CASSSSGGALDTQYF. The DNA of the CDR3 is TGTGCCAGCAGCTCCAGCGGGGGGGCCTTAGATACGCAGTATTTT.

This clonotype was observed a handful of times. The genes are TRBV2 and TRBJ2-5, with D uncertain. From germline, CDR1 is SNHLY and CDR2 FYNNEI. V lost 2 bases to trimming and J lost 11 bases, with 0 bases between them. The CDR3 contains 8 residues. The DNA of the CDR3 is TGTGCCAGCAGTGAACAGTACTTC. It encodes CASSEQYF.

CDR3 protein: CASSDRDRIAYEQYF. For the CDR3, the DNA is TGTGCCAGCAGTGACCGGGACAGGATAGCCTACGAGCAGTACTTC. The chain has TRBV6-1 and TRBJ2-7; 8 bases line up with TRBD1. Per the germline V gene, CDR1 is MNHNS and CDR2 is SASEGT. The CDR3 is 15 amino acids. With V trimmed by 3 bases and J by 2 bases, 6 bases remained unmatched.

This clonotype was recorded a few times. The chain is built from TRBV2 and TRBJ2-7, with 11 bases identical to TRBD2. The ends lost 10 bases at V and 2 bases at J; junction bases unmatched: 13. Per the germline V gene, CDR1 is SNHLY and CDR2 is FYNNEI. This CDR3 comprises 16 residues. CDR3 DNA sequence: TGTGCCACCCAGGGCCTAGCGGGGGGTTATACCTACGAGCAGTACTTC. Translated, it gives CATQGLAGGYTYEQYF. The full variable domain, in which reference TRBV2 and TRBJ2-7 provide the parts outside the CDR3, is EPEVTQTPSHQVTQMGQEVILRCVPISNHLYFYWYRQILGQKVEFLVSFYNNEISEKSEIFDDQFSVERPDGSNFTLKIRSTKLEDSAMYFCATQGLAGGYTYEQYFGPGTRLTVT.

This clonotype was counted a few times. The rearrangement uses TRBV4-1 and TRBJ2-3, with D perhaps matching TRBD1 or TRBD2 (5 bases each). CDR1 and CDR2 (germline): MGHRA, YSYEKL. The germline V and J ends were trimmed by 4 bases and 5 bases, with 16 bases remaining between them. CDR3 size: 15 residues. The chain's CDR3 is CASSPGVGVGDTQYF. In DNA, the CDR3 is TGCGCCAGCAGCCCCGGGGTAGGGGTTGGAGATACGCAGTATTTT.